The clone carrying this T cell receptor (beta chain) was picked up one time. This entry is derived from a study of blood T cell repertoires in COVID-19. In the source study's methods: Estimation of nucleated cell counts was performed using reference gene primer amplification. Using immunoSEQ multiplex PCR, the repertoire was profiled, and TCRdb retains in-frame clones only, with some absent. V and J calls and clone size are as listed in that table; D and trimming were resolved from the DNA. Among 55,000 to 80,000 clones, around 87% were seen once, and the ten largest hold 0.95% to 1.5%. The sequencing input was peripheral blood. The clonotype comes from a woman aged 55-69 years with acute or convalescent COVID-19.

The CDR3 nucleotides read TGCGCCAGCAGCTCCGGACAGGGAGGCCCTAACACTGAAGCTTTCTTT. Residues: CASSSGQGGPNTEAFF. This rearrangement joins TRBV5-1 to TRBJ1-1; the match to TRBD1 covers 8 bases. Germline V gives CDR1 SGHRS, CDR2 YFSETQ. J lost 2 bases, V lost 3 bases, and 9 bases had no gene match. The CDR3 has 16 residues.